This TCR beta chain was captured in a study of early T cells in non-severe SARS-CoV-2 infection. Study-wide context: Unsorted whole-blood RNA was sequenced in bulk, leaving chains unpaired.

Overall study findings and caveats: VDJdb matches were skewed toward anti-spike CD8 T cell responses.

Each cDNA molecule carried a unique molecular identifier. One entry per CDR3 protein, called by TCRdb with MiXCR from the 5' RACE reads. This sample has approximately 67,000 distinct CDR3 sequences; 9.1% occur once, and the top ten carry 3.2%. Trimming stripped 4 bases from V and 3 bases from J, with 13 bases between. This CDR3 contains 14 residues. Germline V gene data show CDR1 as LGHNA and CDR2 as YSLEER. This clonotype showed up just a few times. The antigen remains unidentified. This TCR was recovered from an adult who was a healthcare worker with PCR-confirmed SARS-CoV-2 infection or an uninfected control (not recorded which). The sequenced material came from whole blood. The rearrangement links TRBV4-3 to TRBJ2-7; D unresolved. Here the CDR3 DNA reads TGCGCCAGCAGCCCTTCGACGAGAGGCTACGAGCAGTACTTC. Translated, it gives CASSPSTRGYEQYF.